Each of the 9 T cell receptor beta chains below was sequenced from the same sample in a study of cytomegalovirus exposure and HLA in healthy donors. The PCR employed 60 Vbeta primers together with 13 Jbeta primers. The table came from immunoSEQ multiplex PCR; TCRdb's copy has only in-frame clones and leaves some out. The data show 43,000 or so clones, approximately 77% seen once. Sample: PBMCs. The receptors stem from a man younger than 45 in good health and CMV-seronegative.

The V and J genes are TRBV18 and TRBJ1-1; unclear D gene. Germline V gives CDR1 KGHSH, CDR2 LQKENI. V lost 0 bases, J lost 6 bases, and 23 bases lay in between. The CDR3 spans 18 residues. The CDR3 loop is CASSPPRRVESVVPEAFF. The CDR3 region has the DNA TGTGCCAGCTCACCACCTAGGAGGGTCGAAAGTGTCGTCCCTGAAGCTTTCTTT.

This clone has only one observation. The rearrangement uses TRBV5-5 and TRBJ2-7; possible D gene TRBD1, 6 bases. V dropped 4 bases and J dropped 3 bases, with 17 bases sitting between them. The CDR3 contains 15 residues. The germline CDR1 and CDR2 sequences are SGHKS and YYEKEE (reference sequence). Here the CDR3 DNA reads TGTGCCAGCAGCCCGGGACAAATAGTGGGCTACGAGCAGTACTTC. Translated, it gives CASSPGQIVGYEQYF.

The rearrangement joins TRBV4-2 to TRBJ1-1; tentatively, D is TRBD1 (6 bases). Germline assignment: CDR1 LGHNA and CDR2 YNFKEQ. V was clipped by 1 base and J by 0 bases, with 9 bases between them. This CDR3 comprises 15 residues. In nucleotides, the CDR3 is TGTGCCAGCAGCCAAGGTCCAGGGGTGAACACTGAAGCTTTCTTT. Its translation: CASSQGPGVNTEAFF.

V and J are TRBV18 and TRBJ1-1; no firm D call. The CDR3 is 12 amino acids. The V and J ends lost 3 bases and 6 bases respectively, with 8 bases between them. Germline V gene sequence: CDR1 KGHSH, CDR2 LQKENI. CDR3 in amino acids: CASSPTSSEAFF. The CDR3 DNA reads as TGTGCCAGCTCACCTACGAGTTCTGAAGCTTTCTTT.

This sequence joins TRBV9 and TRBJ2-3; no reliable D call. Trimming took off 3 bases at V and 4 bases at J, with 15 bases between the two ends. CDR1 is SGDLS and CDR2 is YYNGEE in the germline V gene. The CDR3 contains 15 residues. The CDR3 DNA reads TGTGCCAGCAGCGGAGATCTGCCCGGGTCAGATACGCAGTATTTT. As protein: CASSGDLPGSDTQYF.

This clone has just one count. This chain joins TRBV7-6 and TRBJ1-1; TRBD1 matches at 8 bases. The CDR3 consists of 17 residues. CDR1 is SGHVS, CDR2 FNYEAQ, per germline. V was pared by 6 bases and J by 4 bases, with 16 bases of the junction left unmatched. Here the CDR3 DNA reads TGTGCCAGCAGACCTGGGACAGGCCAGAGGTGGGGCACTGAAGCTTTCTTT. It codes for CASRPGTGQRWGTEAFF. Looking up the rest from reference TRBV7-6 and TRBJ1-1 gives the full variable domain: GAGVSQSPRYKVTKRGQDVALRCDPISGHVSLYWYRQALGQGPEFLTYFNYEAQQDKSGLPNDRFSAERPEGSISTLTIQRTEQRDSAMYRCASRPGTGQRWGTEAFFGQGTRLTVV.

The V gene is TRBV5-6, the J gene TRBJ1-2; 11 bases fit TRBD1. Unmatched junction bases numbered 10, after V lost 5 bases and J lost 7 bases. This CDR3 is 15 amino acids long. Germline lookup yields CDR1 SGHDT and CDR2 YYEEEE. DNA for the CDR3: TGTGCCAGCAGACGCGCGGACAGGGGGCAGGGTGGCTACACCTTC. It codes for CASRRADRGQGGYTF.

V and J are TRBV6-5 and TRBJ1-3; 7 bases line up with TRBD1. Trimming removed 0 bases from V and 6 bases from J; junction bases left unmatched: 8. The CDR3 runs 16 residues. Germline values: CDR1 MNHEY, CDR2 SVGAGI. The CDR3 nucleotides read TGTGCCAGCAGTTACTCCACGACAGGGCGGAAAAACACCATATATTTT. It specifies CASSYSTTGRKNTIYF.

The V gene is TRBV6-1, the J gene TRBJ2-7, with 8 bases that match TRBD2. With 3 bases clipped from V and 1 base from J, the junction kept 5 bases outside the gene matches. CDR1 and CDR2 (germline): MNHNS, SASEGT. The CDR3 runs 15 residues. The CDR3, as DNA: TGTGCCAGCAGTGACCCTAGCGGGCCTTCCTACGAGCAGTACTTC. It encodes CASSDPSGPSYEQYF.